This T cell receptor beta chain originates from a study of cytomegalovirus exposure and HLA in healthy donors. Study results and caveats: It was assumed in the presence/absence analyses that sequencing depth was roughly uniform across donors. It was confirmed in vitro that three of the CMV-associated chains were specific for CMV antigens.

Concerning this clone: Its target is not known. Other DNA variants within this sample encode the same CDR3.

A multiplex PCR was run with 60 Vbeta primers and 13 Jbeta primers. The assay was immunoSEQ multiplex PCR, and TCRdb's table has in-frame clones only and misses some. Recorded here are about 52,000 clones; the top ten clones represent around 12%. The sequencing sample was made of PBMCs. The receptor was derived from a woman in her sixties in good health and CMV-seropositive.

The CDR3 region has the DNA TGTGCCAGCAGTTACACAAGCTCTGGGGCCAACGTCCTGACTTTC. This encodes CASSYTSSGANVLTF. The chain carries TRBV6-6 and TRBJ2-6; D not resolved. V lost 2 bases, J lost 0 bases, and 5 bases lay in between. CDR3 length: 15 amino acids. Germline CDR1 and CDR2: MNHNY and SVGAGI (reference sequence).